This T cell receptor beta chain derives from a study of shared clonotypes between healthy human individuals. Looking at the study overall: A couple of women and three men aged 18 to 49 served as donors. Study outcomes and limitations: Investigators expected sequencing depth to affect clonotype sharing among donors.

TCRdb keeps only in-frame clones here, not all; method: immunoSEQ multiplex PCR. The sample lists 2 million to 2.5 million clones, 90% to 95% occurring once. This CDR3 contains 13 residues. V was clipped by 1 base and J by 6 bases; unmatched bases: 4. The germline V gene has CDR1 SGDLS and CDR2 YYNGEE. Terminally differentiated effector memory CD45RA+ cells were excluded by CCR7 positive selection of CD45RO-negative cells. Remarks on this clone: Its antigen remains unidentified.

The source of this sequence is a man between 18 and 35 years old in good health. Some clones in this sample may be carry-over from other donors' samples. The material sequenced was naive CD8+ T cells from PBMCs. The chain joins TRBV9 to TRBJ2-7, with 7 bases matching TRBD2. DNA for the CDR3: TGTGCCAGCAGCGTACTAGGGGAGGGCGAGCAGTACTTC. Its protein product is CASSVLGEGEQYF.